This entry lists 19 T cell receptor beta chains sequenced from one sample in a study of blood T cells in healthy people across ages. Using a J-beta primer mix together with a sample-barcoded 5' primer, a second PCR was run for roughly 7 to 12 cycles. TCRdb ran MiXCR on the 5' RACE reads and lists one entry per CDR3 protein. Among 890,000 or so distinct CDR3 sequences listed, around two thirds were seen once. Sequencing input: blood. The receptor set was obtained from a man under 40 in good health.

In this sample, this clonotype turned up many times. V gene TRBV20-1 combines with J gene TRBJ2-5; the match to TRBD2 covers 7 bases. The CDR3 length is 14 residues. CDR1 is DFQATT and CDR2 is SNEGSKA in the germline V gene (reference sequence). Trimming cost V 8 bases and J 5 bases; bases outside gene matches: 14. The CDR3 region is CSLGRGNFAETQYF. CDR3 bases: TGCAGTTTAGGGCGGGGGAACTTCGCGGAGACCCAGTACTTC.

J is TRBJ2-5 and V is TRBV5-1, with D unresolved. Germline V CDR1 and CDR2: SGHRS, YFSETQ. The V end was cut by 1 base, the J end by 1 base, with 11 bases between. CDR3 length: 15 amino acids. CDR3 in DNA: TGCGCCAGCAGCTTGACCAGCCTTCCCCAAGAGACCCAGTACTTC. Translating it yields CASSLTSLPQETQYF.

This chain uses TRBV10-3 with TRBJ2-3; D is tentatively TRBD1 or TRBD2 (6 bases each). Trimming left V 4 bases short and J 1 base short, with 24 bases between. Per germline, CDR1 ENHRY and CDR2 SYGVKD. This CDR3 has 19 amino acids. CDR3 region: CAISVPPGGWRHGTDTQYF. The DNA for the CDR3 is TGTGCCATCAGTGTTCCCCCCGGGGGCTGGAGGCACGGCACAGATACGCAGTATTTT.

This clonotype was found a few times. The chain has TRBV29-1 and TRBJ2-5, with TRBD2 matching 13 bases. TRBJ2-7 explains the end of the DNA better; the J call may be wrong. Germline lookup yields CDR1 SQVTM and CDR2 ANQGSEA. This CDR3 is built from 13 residues. CDR3 sequence reads: CSVLGTSGAEQYF. The CDR3 bases are TGCAGCGTACTAGGGACTAGCGGGGCCGAGCAGTACTTC.

The chain links TRBV6-2 or TRBV6-3 to TRBJ2-3; tentatively, D is TRBD1 (5 bases). There are 15 residues in the CDR3. Trimming cost V 5 bases and J 2 bases, with 14 bases left between them. The germline V gene encodes CDR1 MNHEY and CDR2 SVGEGT. CDR3 nucleotides: TGTGCCAGCAGTCCGACAGACCTACACACAGATACGCAGTATTTT. It codes for CASSPTDLHTDTQYF.

The chain combines TRBV12-3 or TRBV12-4 with TRBJ2-7; 9 nucleotides line up with TRBD1. Trimming took 6 bases from V and 6 from J; bases not matched to a gene: 9. The CDR3 spans 14 residues. CDR3 region: CASSLGTGRFEQYF. Written as DNA, the CDR3 is TGTGCCAGCAGCCTGGGGACAGGGAGGTTCGAGCAGTACTTC.

V gene TRBV6-5 combines with J gene TRBJ2-7; D unresolved. V was pared by 4 bases and J by 0 bases, with 10 bases between. This CDR3 spans 14 amino acids. Germline values: CDR1 MNHEY, CDR2 SVGAGI. CDR3 sequence reads: CASSFKLSSYEQYF. The CDR3 bases are TGTGCCAGCAGTTTCAAGTTAAGCTCCTACGAGCAGTACTTC.

V gene TRBV2 combines with J gene TRBJ1-2; D unclear. V lost 4 bases to trimming and J lost 1 base, with 10 bases between them. There are 14 residues in the CDR3. The V gene's germline CDR1 is SNHLY and CDR2 FYNNEI. This chain's CDR3 is CASSAGVVNYGYTF. Written as DNA, the CDR3 is TGTGCCAGCAGTGCTGGGGTCGTTAACTATGGCTACACCTTC.

This chain connects TRBV7-9 to TRBJ2-1; 16 nucleotides match TRBD2. Germline CDR1 and CDR2: SEHNR and FQNEAQ (reference sequence). V lost 4 bases and J lost 6; bases outside the gene matches: 3. The CDR3 covers 16 residues. The CDR3 DNA is TGTGCCAGCAGCTCGGGACTAGCGGGGGGGACCAATGAGCAGTTCTTC. Protein product: CASSSGLAGGTNEQFF.

This clonotype was observed a few times. The rearrangement uses TRBV3-1 and TRBJ2-6; no reliable D call. This CDR3 is built from 18 residues. The V gene's germline CDR1 is LGHDT and CDR2 YNNKEL (reference sequence). V was cut by 0 bases and J by 0 bases, with 12 bases left in between. The CDR3 protein is CASSQDNSFVSGANVLTF. CDR3 nucleotide sequence: TGTGCCAGCAGCCAAGATAACAGCTTCGTCTCTGGGGCCAACGTCCTGACTTTC.

The genes are TRBV4-3 and TRBJ1-2; a possible D gene is TRBD1 (6 bases). From germline, CDR1 is LGHNA and CDR2 YSLEER. V was shortened by 0 bases and J by 9 bases, with 11 bases between the two germline ends. The CDR3 has 13 residues. CDR3 bases: TGCGCCAGCAGCCAAGAGGCGGGGGCTAGCTACACCTTC. Translating it yields CASSQEAGASYTF.

This clonotype was seen repeatedly, ten times or more. The chain is built from TRBV20-1 and TRBJ2-7; tentatively, D is TRBD1 (5 bases). Trimming shortened V by 3 bases and J by 1 base, and 13 bases separated the two germline ends. The CDR3 has 14 residues. Germline-derived CDR1 and CDR2 are DFQATT and SNEGSKA (reference sequence). The CDR3 reads CSASRDSDSYEQYF. The CDR3 bases are TGCAGTGCTAGTCGAGACAGCGATTCCTACGAGCAGTACTTC.

The rearrangement uses TRBV7-8 and TRBJ2-7; D is unresolved. With 0 bases removed from V and 11 bases from J, the gap between germline ends came to 11 bases. Looked up from germline, CDR1 is SGHVS and CDR2 is FQNEAQ. There are 12 residues in the CDR3. CDR3 loop: CASSLAPGTEYF. The DNA of the CDR3 is TGTGCCAGCAGCTTAGCTCCAGGAACGGAGTACTTC.

The V and J genes are TRBV11-2 and TRBJ2-1; 7 positions agree with TRBD2. The junction had 10 bases not matched to a gene; V was cut back by 2 bases and J by 12 bases. The length of the CDR3 is 14 residues. Looked up from germline, CDR1 is SGHAT and CDR2 is FQNNGV. The CDR3 spells CASSLLSGGPGQFF. In nucleotides, the CDR3 is TGTGCCAGCAGCTTATTGTCGGGGGGACCCGGGCAGTTCTTC.

This rearrangement joins TRBV3-1 to TRBJ1-6; D ambiguous. The CDR3 consists of 12 residues. V was shortened by 4 bases and J by 11 bases, with 9 bases between the two germline ends. Germline CDR1 LGHDT, CDR2 YNNKEL (reference sequence). The CDR3 DNA reads as TGTGCCAGCAGCCTCTCTCTGACACCCCTCCACTTT. It is translated as CASSLSLTPLHF.

The rearrangement uses TRBV28 and TRBJ2-7; D gene unclear. This CDR3 is 15 amino acids long. Germline loops: CDR1 MDHEN, CDR2 SYDVKM. V dropped 3 bases and J dropped 7 bases, with 19 bases sitting between them. CDR3 amino acids: CASSFPNPPGDEQYF. The CDR3 DNA reads TGTGCCAGCAGTTTCCCCAATCCTCCGGGCGATGAGCAGTACTTC.

The rearrangement links TRBV6-2 or TRBV6-3 to TRBJ1-2; 9 nucleotides line up with TRBD1. Per germline, CDR1 MNHEY and CDR2 SVGEGT. V lost 2 bases and J lost 8; bases outside the gene matches: 9. The CDR3 has 15 residues. CDR3 sequence reads: CASSYPLGQGKGYTF. The CDR3 region has the DNA TGTGCCAGCAGTTACCCCCTCGGACAGGGGAAGGGCTACACCTTC.

The chain recombines TRBV20-1 with TRBJ2-4; perhaps TRBD1 as D (5 bases). The DNA end lines up better with TRBJ2-7; the J call may be wrong. Germline CDR1 DFQATT, CDR2 SNEGSKA (reference sequence). The CDR3 is made up of 13 amino acids. The CDR3 coding sequence is TGCAGTGCTTTAGGGGAACGTCCCTACGAGCAGTACTTC. This encodes CSALGERPYEQYF.

This clonotype was counted many times. The rearrangement links TRBV4-2 to TRBJ2-7; a possible D gene is TRBD1 (5 bases). Germline V gene lookup returns CDR1 LGHNA and CDR2 YNFKEQ. Trimming removed 2 bases at V and 2 bases at J, with 13 bases between. There are 15 residues in the CDR3. Here the CDR3 reads CASSQSWTTTYEQYF. The CDR3 DNA follows: TGTGCCAGCAGCCAATCTTGGACAACTACCTACGAGCAGTACTTC.